This record concerns one TCR beta chain sequence. Its specificity is unknown. The sample is drawn from a study of shared clonotypes between healthy human individuals. Whole-study findings and limits: Against clonotypes common to all four donors, non-shared ones had lower generation probabilities.

Germline CDR1 KGHSH, CDR2 LQKENI. Trimming took off 3 bases at V and 0 bases at J, with 10 bases between the two ends. The CDR3 runs 15 residues. Recent acute infections and vaccinations were absent in the healthy HIV-negative adult donors. It was around 220 ng DNA, 28,000 or so T cell genomes, that sorted-subset replicate PCRs used. Data came from immunoSEQ multiplex PCR; TCRdb stores just in-frame clones and leaves some out. The table shows around 1.5 million clones, with nearly 99% occurring only once. This clonotype was sampled from a man younger than 40 in good health. The chain carries TRBV18 and TRBJ2-3, with no clear D. The specimen sequenced was naive CD4+ T cells sorted from blood. Subset given: CD45RA+ positively selected. The CDR3 loop is CASSPWEASTDTQYF. DNA for the CDR3: TGTGCCAGCTCACCGTGGGAAGCTAGCACAGATACGCAGTATTTT.